This T cell receptor beta chain derives from a study of response to subunit inactivated influenza vaccine. Germline lookup yields CDR1 MNHEY and CDR2 SVGEGT. The CDR3 totals 15 residues. Trimming cost V 9 bases and J 3 bases; bases outside gene matches: 10. In TCRdb, the RT-PCR reads were re-called with MiXCR into one record per CDR3 protein. The sample lists fewer than 600,000 distinct CDR3 sequences; around 7.9% were seen once. As to this clonotype: A clone one base away is much larger, so this may be a read error.

This TCR was recovered from a man aged 45-69 years who received an inactivated influenza vaccine. The sample here was PBMCs from blood, taken around 25 months after vaccination. V is TRBV6-2 or TRBV6-3 and J is TRBJ2-7; TRBD2 matches at 11 bases. CDR3 bases: TGTGCCAGGAGTAGGGGACTAGCGGCCGTCTACGAGCAGTACTTC. Amino acid sequence: CARSRGLAAVYEQYF.